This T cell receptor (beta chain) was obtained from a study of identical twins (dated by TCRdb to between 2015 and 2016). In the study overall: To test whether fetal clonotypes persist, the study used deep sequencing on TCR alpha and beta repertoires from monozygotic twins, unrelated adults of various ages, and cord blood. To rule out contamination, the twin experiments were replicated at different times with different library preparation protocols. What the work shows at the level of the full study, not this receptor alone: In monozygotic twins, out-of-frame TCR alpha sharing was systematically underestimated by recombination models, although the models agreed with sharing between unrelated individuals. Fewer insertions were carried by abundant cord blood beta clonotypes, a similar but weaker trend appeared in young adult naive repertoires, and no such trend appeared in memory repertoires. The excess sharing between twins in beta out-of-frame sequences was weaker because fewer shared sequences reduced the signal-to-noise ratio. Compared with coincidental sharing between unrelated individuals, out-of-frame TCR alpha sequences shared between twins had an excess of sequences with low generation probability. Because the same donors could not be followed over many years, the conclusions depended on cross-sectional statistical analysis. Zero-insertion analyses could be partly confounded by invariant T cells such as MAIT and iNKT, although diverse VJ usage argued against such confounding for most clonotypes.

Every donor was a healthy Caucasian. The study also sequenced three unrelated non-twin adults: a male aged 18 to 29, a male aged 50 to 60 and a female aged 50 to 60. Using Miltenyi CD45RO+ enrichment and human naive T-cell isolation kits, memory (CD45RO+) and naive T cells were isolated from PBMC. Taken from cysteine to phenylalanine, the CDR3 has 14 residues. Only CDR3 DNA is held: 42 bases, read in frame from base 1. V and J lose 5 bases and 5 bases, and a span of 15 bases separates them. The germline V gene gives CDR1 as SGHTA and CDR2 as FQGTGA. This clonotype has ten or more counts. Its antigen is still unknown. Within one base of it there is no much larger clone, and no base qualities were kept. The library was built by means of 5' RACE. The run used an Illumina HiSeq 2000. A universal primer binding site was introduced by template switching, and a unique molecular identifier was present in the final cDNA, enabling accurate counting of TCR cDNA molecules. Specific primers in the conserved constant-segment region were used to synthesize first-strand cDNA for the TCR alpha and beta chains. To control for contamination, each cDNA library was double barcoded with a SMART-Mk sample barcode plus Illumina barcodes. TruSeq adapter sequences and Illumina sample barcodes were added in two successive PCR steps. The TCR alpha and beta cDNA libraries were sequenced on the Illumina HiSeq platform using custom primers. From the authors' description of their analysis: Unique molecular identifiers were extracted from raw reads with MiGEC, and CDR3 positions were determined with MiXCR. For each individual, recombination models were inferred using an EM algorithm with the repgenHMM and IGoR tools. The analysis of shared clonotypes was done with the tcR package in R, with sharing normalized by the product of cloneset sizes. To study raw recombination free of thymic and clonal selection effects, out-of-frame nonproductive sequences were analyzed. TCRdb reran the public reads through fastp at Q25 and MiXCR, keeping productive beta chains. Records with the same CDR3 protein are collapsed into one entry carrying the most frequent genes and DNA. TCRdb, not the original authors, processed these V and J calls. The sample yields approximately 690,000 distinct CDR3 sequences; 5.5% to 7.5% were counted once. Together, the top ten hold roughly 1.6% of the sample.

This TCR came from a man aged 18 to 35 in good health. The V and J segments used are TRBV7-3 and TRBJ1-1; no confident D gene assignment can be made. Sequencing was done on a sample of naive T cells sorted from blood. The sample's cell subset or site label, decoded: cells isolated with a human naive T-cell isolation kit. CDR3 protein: CASSPRGSGTEAFF. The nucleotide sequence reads TGTGCCAGCAGCCCCCGGGGTTCAGGTACTGAAGCTTTCTTT.